This TCR beta chain was documented in a study of cytomegalovirus exposure and HLA in healthy donors. Findings and limits, study-wide: Most TCR sequences proved rare, with some public TCRs found in many donors.

The PCR was carried out with 60 Vbeta primers and 13 Jbeta primers. Sequencing was performed with immunoSEQ multiplex PCR; in TCRdb, only in-frame clones are kept and a portion is missing. This sample has around 94,000 clones, with approximately 84% found just once. All donors participated as healthy donors of bone marrow. Although they were nominally healthy when sampled, donors likely had unrecorded immune exposures. Germline CDR1 reads GTSNPN; CDR2 reads SVGIG (reference sequence). There are 13 residues in the CDR3. V lost 0 bases and J 8 bases, leaving 13 bases between the germline ends. Note on this clone: Its antigen remains unknown.

The material sequenced was PBMCs. V usage is TRBV30 and J usage is TRBJ1-2, with D perhaps TRBD1 (5 bases). The sequence came from a man aged 18 to 29 in good health and CMV-seronegative. The CDR3, as DNA: TGTGCCTGGAGTGTATCAGGGTGGGAAGGCTACACCTTC. It yields the protein CAWSVSGWEGYTF.